The clone carrying this TCR beta chain was observed many times. What it recognizes is unknown. V dropped 4 bases and J dropped 8; count of bases not matched to a gene: 12. The CDR3 is made up of 15 amino acids. CDR1 and CDR2 from the germline V gene are SQVTM and ANQGSEA. All donors were healthy, and all were Caucasian. The data belong to a study of identical twins. Study-wide results and limits: While abundant cord blood beta clonotypes carried fewer insertions, memory repertoires showed no such pattern. Models came in too low on out-of-frame TCR alpha sharing in monozygotic twins.

TCRdb re-derived calls from the 5' RACE reads in MiXCR, one entry per CDR3 protein. The table has approximately 350,000 distinct CDR3 sequences, about 12% seen once. This sample was shared with a second study, whose subject was yellow fever vaccine responses in identical twins.

This rearrangement joins TRBV29-1 to TRBJ2-1; 9 bases are a match to TRBD2. The receptor was isolated from a woman aged 18-30 years in good health. Sequencing input: CD8+ T cells sorted from blood. The CDR3 DNA sequence: TGCAGCGTTGTTGAGGGGACTAGCCCCACCCATGAGCAGTTCTTC. It encodes CSVVEGTSPTHEQFF.